These 27 T cell receptor beta chains share one sample of origin, sequenced in a study of CD8+ T cells in alopecia areata. Following RNA extraction, reverse transcription yielded cDNA that acted as the sequencing template. Measured with immunoSEQ multiplex PCR; TCRdb has only the in-frame clones, and not every one. The sample holds more than 90,000 clones, and no clone turns up only once. The material sequenced was lesional skin. These receptors all stem from a C3H/HeJ mouse with alopecia areata. For this strain, the MHC haplotype corresponds to H2-k.

On this clone: The gene names given are mouse names. The observed sequence ends 4 residues before the CDR3 terminus, with the missing tail filled in from the germline J gene. This chain connects TRBV13-1 to TRBJ1-2, with D possibly matching TRBD1 (6 bases). Germline-derived CDR1 and CDR2 are NSHNY and SYGAGN. CDR3 size: 14 residues. V lost 3 bases to trimming and J lost 1 base, with 10 bases between them. CDR3 bases read: TGTGCCAGCAGTGGAGGGGGAAAAAACTCC. Residues: CASSGGGKNS. The full CDR3 sequence reads CASSGGGKNSDYTF.

There are a few counts of this clone. Gene names denote mouse genes. The read falls 4 residues short of the CDR3 end, and the missing part is taken from the germline J gene. The chain carries TRBV19 and TRBJ2-3; 8 positions agree with TRBD2. J gave up 1 base and V 4 bases, and 8 bases lay outside the gene matches. The CDR3 runs to 16 residues. Germline V gene data show CDR1 as FNHDT and CDR2 as SITEND (reference sequence). CDR3 bases read: TGTGCCAGCAGTCTCTGGGGGGCGTTAGGTGCAGAA. This sequence encodes CASSLWGALGAE. The entire CDR3 protein is CASSLWGALGAETLYF.

As for this clone: Gene names are the mouse ones. The CDR3 end falls 4 residues outside the read, so it is completed with the germline J gene. The chain recombines TRBV1 with TRBJ1-1, with D possibly being TRBD1 (6 bases). Germline loops: CDR1 NSQYPW, CDR2 LRSPGD (reference sequence). This CDR3 is 14 amino acids long. The V and J ends lost 4 bases and 3 bases respectively, with 12 bases between them. CDR3 region: CTCSDRDYDTEVFF. The covered CDR3 bases are TGCACCTGCAGTGACAGGGATTACGACACA.

Many counts were recorded for this clone. Each gene name is a mouse one. The read ends 4 residues before the CDR3 terminus; that terminus is restored from the germline J gene. In the same sample, other DNA sequences code for this CDR3. V usage is TRBV13-3 and J usage is TRBJ2-1; the match to TRBD1 covers 7 bases. Trimming took 0 bases from V and 3 from J; bases not matched to a gene: 3. Per germline, CDR1 NNHDY and CDR2 SYVADS. CDR3 size: 15 residues. CDR3 sequence reads: CASSDAWDSYAEQFF. The part of the CDR3 DNA that was read is TGTGCCAGCAGTGATGCATGGGACAGCTATGCT.

This clone occurred a few times. Mouse gene names and germline throughout. The DNA ends 4 residues before the CDR3 does, and the rest of the CDR3 is filled in from the germline J gene. This chain connects TRBV13-3 to TRBJ1-2, with 8 bases identical to TRBD1. Germline V gene lookup returns CDR1 NNHDY and CDR2 SYVADS. This CDR3 spans 13 amino acids. The CDR3 protein is CASSLGQGTDYTF. CDR3 bases read: TGTGCCAGCAGCCTCGGACAGGGCACC.

About this clone itself: The TCRdb protein and the DNA translation do not line up at residue 11; the protein shown here was made by translating the DNA. Mouse gene names and germline throughout. The read is 3 residues too short to cover the CDR3 end, so that end is filled in from the germline J gene. V gene TRBV31 combines with J gene TRBJ1-3; no reliable D call. Between the trimmed V and J ends, which lost 3 bases and 0 bases, there was a span of 9 bases. Germline V gene lookup returns CDR1 GKSSPN and CDR2 SITVG. The CDR3 has 14 residues. CDR3 DNA (partial): TGTGCCTGGAGCCCCCCCAATTCTGGAAATACG. It yields the protein CAWSPPNSGNT. The full CDR3 protein reads CAWSPPNSGNTLYF.

This clone has more than one count but fewer than ten. Gene names denote mouse genes. The missing CDR3 end, 4 residues past where the read stops, is filled in from the germline J gene. The V and J genes are TRBV13-3 and TRBJ1-1; D may be TRBD1 (6 bases). Germline V gene lookup returns CDR1 NNHDY and CDR2 SYVADS. The CDR3 is 14 residues long. The CDR3 reads CASSERGGAPEVFF. CDR3 DNA, as far as it was read: TGTGCCAGCAGTGAGAGGGGGGGGGCCCCA.

This clone was seen repeatedly, ten times or more. Germline and genes: mouse. The read finishes 4 residues shy of the CDR3 end, and the germline J gene is used to complete it. The chain combines TRBV13-3 with TRBJ2-5, with 7 bases fitting TRBD2. The CDR3 has 15 residues. Germline V CDR1 and CDR2: NNHDY, SYVADS. The V and J ends lost 5 bases and 2 bases, in that order; junction bases with no gene match: 8. CDR3 DNA (partial): TGTGCCAGCAGCCCCAAACTGGGGTCCCAAGAC. The encoded protein is CASSPKLGSQD. The whole CDR3 reads CASSPKLGSQDTQYF.

This clone was recorded many times. TCRdb's protein and the DNA translation differ at residue 13; the protein here comes from the DNA. Mouse names are used for the genes. The CDR3 is cut off 3 residues early in the read; its end comes from the germline J gene. The rearrangement joins TRBV13-3 to TRBJ1-3; tentative D call: TRBD1 (6 bases). This CDR3 comprises 16 residues. The germline CDR1 and CDR2 sequences are NNHDY and SYVADS. V gave up 1 base and J gave up 1 base, with 12 bases separating them. The chain's CDR3 is CASSDNQGRSGNTLYF. CDR3 DNA, as far as it was read: TGTGCCAGCAGTGATAACCAGGGGAGGTCTGGAAATACG.

This clone was detected many times. The gene symbols are mouse symbols. Partial CDR3 DNA: TGTGCCGGGCAGGGAGGGGACTCC. Its protein product is CAGQGGDS. Given in full, the CDR3 is CAGQGGDSDYTF. The J gene is TRBJ1-2, the V gene TRBV13-3; D might be TRBD1 (5 bases). The missing CDR3 end, 4 residues past where the read stops, is filled in from the germline J gene. Germline V gives CDR1 NNHDY, CDR2 SYVADS. Trimming removed 10 bases at V and 3 bases at J, with 13 bases between. The length of the CDR3 is 12 residues.

This clone was seen more than once but under ten times. Genes here carry mouse names. The CDR3 DNA, read in part, is TGTGCCAGCAGTTCGGACAGGGGGTTTGCAAACTCC. This translates into CASSSDRGFANS. The whole CDR3 protein reads CASSSDRGFANSDYTF. This chain uses TRBV19 with TRBJ1-2, with 10 bases matching TRBD1. The CDR3 extends 4 residues past the end of the read, so its final part is completed from the germline J gene. With 4 bases clipped from V and 0 bases from J, the junction kept 6 bases outside the gene matches. Germline-derived CDR1 and CDR2 are FNHDT and SITEND (reference sequence). The CDR3 has 16 residues.

As concerns this clone: Genes and germline come from the mouse. The read ends 4 residues shy of where the CDR3 ends; the end is completed using the germline J gene. The chain carries TRBV1 and TRBJ1-2; 7 nucleotides match TRBD1. The length of the CDR3 is 15 residues. Trimming cost V 4 bases and J 0 bases; bases outside gene matches: 5. Germline CDR1 NSQYPW, CDR2 LRSPGD (reference sequence). The chain's CDR3 is CTCSEQGPPNSDYTF. The CDR3 bases that were read are TGCACCTGCAGTGAACAGGGGCCCCCAAACTCC.

In its sample, this clone was seen a few times. Germline and genes: mouse. Read coverage stops 4 residues before the CDR3 terminus; the germline J gene supplies the remainder. This rearrangement joins TRBV13-2 to TRBJ1-1; possible D gene TRBD1, 6 bases. The V gene lost 0 bases and the J gene lost 0 bases, with 9 bases spanning the gap. Germline V gene data show CDR1 as NNHNN and CDR2 as SYGAGS (reference sequence). The CDR3 runs to 15 residues. The CDR3 region is CASGDASGANTEVFF. CDR3 DNA (partial): TGTGCCAGCGGTGATGCGTCAGGGGCAAACACA.

This clone has at least ten counts. Genes and germline are mouse. The CDR3 is cut off 4 residues early in the read; its end comes from the germline J gene. The chain joins TRBV13-3 to TRBJ2-1; 9 bases line up with TRBD1. Germline V lookup: CDR1 NNHDY, CDR2 SYVADS. J gave up 0 bases and V 2 bases, and 6 bases lay outside the gene matches. The CDR3 loop spans 17 amino acids. The CDR3 loop reads CASSDTGQGDNYAEQFF. The DNA read from the CDR3 is TGTGCCAGCAGTGACACGGGACAGGGAGATAACTATGCT.

About this clone itself: The germline and genes are mouse ones. The read stops 4 residues short of the end of the CDR3; the missing end is completed from the germline J gene. V and J are TRBV13-1 and TRBJ1-4; TRBD1 is a possible D gene (6 bases). This CDR3 is 15 amino acids long. From germline, CDR1 is NSHNY and CDR2 SYGAGN. V lost 3 bases and J lost 1, with 10 bases in between. The sequenced CDR3 bases are TGTGCCAGCAGTGTCCGGGACAATTCCAACGAA. This sequence encodes CASSVRDNSNE. The whole CDR3 is CASSVRDNSNERLFF.

Points on this clone: The gene symbols are mouse symbols. Read sequence stops 4 residues before the CDR3 end, and the germline J gene provides the missing end. J is TRBJ1-4 and V is TRBV13-3; weak D call: TRBD1 (6 bases). The CDR3 is made up of 15 amino acids. Trimming stripped 1 base from V and 6 bases from J, with 13 bases between. CDR1 and CDR2 (germline): NNHDY, SYVADS. CDR3 bases read: TGTGCCAGCAGTGATAAGGGGGGCGCGGACGAA. It yields the protein CASSDKGGADE. The whole CDR3 protein is CASSDKGGADERLFF.

A word on this clone: Gene names and germline refer to mouse. The read ends 4 residues shy of where the CDR3 ends; the end is completed using the germline J gene. Distinct nucleotide sequences in the sample also encode this CDR3. V usage is TRBV1 and J usage is TRBJ2-7; 12 bases agree with TRBD2. Germline V gives CDR1 NSQYPW, CDR2 LRSPGD (reference sequence). This CDR3 is 17 amino acids long. Trimming removed 2 bases from V and 0 bases from J; junction bases left unmatched: 5. The CDR3 reads CTCSATGTGGSSYEQYF. CDR3 DNA (partial): TGCACCTGCAGTGCAACCGGGACTGGGGGGAGCTCCTAT.

Worth noting for this clone: Each gene name is a mouse one. The read terminates 4 residues ahead of where the CDR3 ends, so the germline J gene completes it. The chain has TRBV13-1 and TRBJ2-5, with D possibly TRBD2 on 6 matching bases. V was shortened by 4 bases and J by 1 base, with 10 bases between the two germline ends. The CDR3 consists of 14 residues. Per the germline V gene, CDR1 is NSHNY and CDR2 is SYGAGN. CDR3: CASSPLGYQDTQYF. The sequenced CDR3 bases are TGTGCCAGCAGTCCCCTGGGGTACCAAGAC.

This clone was seen repeatedly, ten times or more. Any gene name here is a mouse gene name. Read coverage stops 4 residues before the CDR3 terminus; the germline J gene supplies the remainder. The chain is built from TRBV13-3 and TRBJ1-4; no firm D call. This CDR3 spans 12 amino acids. Germline CDR1 NNHDY, CDR2 SYVADS. CDR3 DNA (partial): TGTGCCAGCAGTGCATTAGGCGAA. It specifies CASSALGE. The whole CDR3 protein reads CASSALGERLFF. The whole variable domain, remainder taken from reference TRBV13-3 and TRBJ1-4, is EAAVTQSPRSKVAVTGGKVTLSCHQTNNHDYMYWYRQDTGHGLRLIHYSYVADSTEKGDIPDGYKASRPSQENFSLILELASLSQTAVYFCASSALGERLFFGHGTKLSVL.

Points on this clone: At residue 11, the TCRdb protein and translated DNA are inconsistent; the protein given comes from the DNA. Here the gene names and germline are mouse. The read terminates 3 residues before the CDR3 end, so the remaining end is supplied by the germline J gene. The J gene is TRBJ1-3, the V gene TRBV19; 7 nucleotides align to TRBD1. Germline V gene data show CDR1 as FNHDT and CDR2 as SITEND (reference sequence). The CDR3 contains 14 residues. The trim removed 6 bases at V and 3 bases at J, leaving 6 bases unmatched. CDR3 region: CASNKQGFGNTLYF. Incomplete CDR3 DNA: TGTGCCAGCAACAAACAGGGGTTTGGAAATACG.

This clone occurred a few times. At residue 12, the TCRdb protein and translated DNA are inconsistent; the protein given comes from the DNA. Mouse gene names and germline throughout. The read stops 3 residues short of the end of the CDR3; the missing end is completed from the germline J gene. This rearrangement joins TRBV1 to TRBJ1-3, with unresolved D. CDR3 length: 15 amino acids. Trimming removed 3 bases at V and 0 bases at J, with 9 bases between. Germline CDR1 is NSQYPW and CDR2 is LRSPGD (reference sequence). The chain's CDR3 is CTCSAQTPSGNTLYF. The CDR3 bases that were read are TGCACCTGCAGTGCGCAGACACCTTCTGGAAATACG.

This clone was observed a few times. The gene symbols are mouse symbols. This CDR3 is CASSEGTGIANSDYTF. The CDR3 bases that were read are TGTGCCAGCAGTGAGGGGACAGGGATAGCAAACTCC. V is TRBV13-3 and J is TRBJ1-2; 9 bases line up with TRBD1. With the read ending 4 residues before the CDR3 end, the germline J gene is used to fill in that end. Germline lookup yields CDR1 NNHDY and CDR2 SYVADS. CDR3 size: 16 residues. The V gene end was trimmed by 2 bases and the J gene end by 0 bases; junction bases not matched to a gene: 5.

This clone appeared a few times. The genes are named according to mouse. The missing CDR3 end, 4 residues past where the read stops, is filled in from the germline J gene. The gene calls are TRBV13-3 and TRBJ2-7; the D gene is possibly TRBD1 (6 bases). This CDR3 contains 15 residues. Germline CDR1 NNHDY, CDR2 SYVADS. Trimming removed 0 bases from V and 0 bases from J, with 10 bases in between. Partial CDR3 DNA: TGTGCCAGCAGTGATGCCTGGGACAACTCCTAT. It encodes CASSDAWDNSY. Given in full, the CDR3 is CASSDAWDNSYEQYF.

Regarding this clone: Mouse gene names apply. Read coverage stops 4 residues before the CDR3 terminus; the germline J gene supplies the remainder. The gene calls are TRBV31 and TRBJ2-5, with 10 bases aligning to TRBD1. CDR3 length: 13 residues. The germline V gene has CDR1 GKSSPN and CDR2 SITVG. The sequenced part of the CDR3 DNA is TGTGCCTGGAGTCCGGGACAGGGGGAC. This encodes CAWSPGQGD. The CDR3 reads in full as CAWSPGQGDTQYF.

This clone has just a few counts. The genes are named according to mouse. The read ends 4 residues early relative to the CDR3; the germline J gene fills the gap. The chain recombines TRBV1 with TRBJ1-4; 8 bases are a match to TRBD1. This CDR3 contains 14 residues. Germline assignment: CDR1 NSQYPW and CDR2 LRSPGD (reference sequence). The CDR3 is CTCSASGGAERLFF. CDR3 bases read: TGCACCTGCAGTGCTTCAGGGGGCGCCGAA.

Notes on this clone: Germline and genes here are mouse. The read terminates 4 residues ahead of where the CDR3 ends, so the germline J gene completes it. The chain couples TRBV31 to TRBJ1-2; D may be TRBD1 (6 bases). The CDR3 spans 13 residues. Trimming took off 3 bases at V and 4 bases at J, with 12 bases between the two ends. Germline CDR1 is GKSSPN and CDR2 is SITVG. The sequenced CDR3 bases are TGTGCCTGGAGCCCCCTCAGGGGCTCC. This encodes CAWSPLRGS. The complete CDR3 reads CAWSPLRGSDYTF. Combining the CDR3 with reference TRBV31 and TRBJ1-2 gives the whole variable domain AQTIHQWPVAEIKAVGSPLSLGCTIKGKSSPNLYWYWQATGGTLQQLFYSITVGQVESVVQLNLSASRPKDDQFILSTEKLLLSHSGFYLCAWSPLRGSDYTFGSGTRLLVI.

Concerning this clone: The gene symbols are mouse symbols. The read ends 4 residues shy of where the CDR3 ends; the end is completed using the germline J gene. The chain recombines TRBV17 with TRBJ2-2, with D perhaps TRBD1 (6 bases). Germline CDR1 is MNHDT and CDR2 is YYDKIL. Between the trimmed V and J ends, which lost 5 bases and 0 bases, there was a span of 7 bases. CDR3 length equals 14 residues. CDR3 region: CASSGDTNTGQLYF. The part of the CDR3 DNA that was read is TGTGCTAGCAGTGGGGACACAAACACCGGG.